The clone carrying this TCR beta chain was counted many times. The CDR3 spans 14 residues. CDR1 and CDR2 from the germline V gene are SGHRS and YFSETQ. V lost 4 bases to trimming and J lost 5 bases, with 13 bases between them. Naive CD4+ cells had CD25+ Tregs removed. TCRdb called the 5' RACE reads again in MiXCR, with one record for every CDR3 protein. In the table there are over 25,000 distinct CDR3 sequences, roughly 26% of which are singletons. The gene calls are TRBV5-1 and TRBJ2-4; D possibly matches TRBD1 or TRBD2 (5 bases each). This TCR derives from a female donor with breast cancer. Sample: naive CD4+ T cells sorted from a lymph node. Subset specified: naive CD4+ T cells, CD4+CD45RA+CD25-. The chain's CDR3 is CASSVDSTENIQYF. The CDR3 region has the DNA TGCGCCAGCAGCGTGGACTCGACAGAAAACATTCAGTACTTC.